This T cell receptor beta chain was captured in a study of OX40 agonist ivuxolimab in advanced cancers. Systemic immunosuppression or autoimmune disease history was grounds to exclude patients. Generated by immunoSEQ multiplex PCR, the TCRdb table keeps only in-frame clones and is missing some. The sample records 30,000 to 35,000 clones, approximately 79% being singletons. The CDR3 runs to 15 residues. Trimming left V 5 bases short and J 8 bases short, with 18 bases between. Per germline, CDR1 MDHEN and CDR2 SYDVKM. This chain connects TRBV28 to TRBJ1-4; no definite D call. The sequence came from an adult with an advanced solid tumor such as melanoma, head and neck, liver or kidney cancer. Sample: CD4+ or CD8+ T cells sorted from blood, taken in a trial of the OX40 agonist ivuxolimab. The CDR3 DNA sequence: TGTGCCAGCAGTCCAACCCACCCGGCCAAAGAAAAACTGTTTTTT. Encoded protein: CASSPTHPAKEKLFF.